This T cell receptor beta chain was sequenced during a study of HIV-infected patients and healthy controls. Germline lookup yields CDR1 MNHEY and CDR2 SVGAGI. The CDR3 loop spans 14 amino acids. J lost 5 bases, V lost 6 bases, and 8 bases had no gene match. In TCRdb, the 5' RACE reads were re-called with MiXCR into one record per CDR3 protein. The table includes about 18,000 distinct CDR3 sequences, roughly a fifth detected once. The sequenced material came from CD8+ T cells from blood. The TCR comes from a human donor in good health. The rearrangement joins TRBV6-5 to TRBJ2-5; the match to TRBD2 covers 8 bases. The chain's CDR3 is CASSSTGGLETQYF. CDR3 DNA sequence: TGTGCCAGCAGCTCAACGGGGGGGCTGGAGACCCAGTACTTC.